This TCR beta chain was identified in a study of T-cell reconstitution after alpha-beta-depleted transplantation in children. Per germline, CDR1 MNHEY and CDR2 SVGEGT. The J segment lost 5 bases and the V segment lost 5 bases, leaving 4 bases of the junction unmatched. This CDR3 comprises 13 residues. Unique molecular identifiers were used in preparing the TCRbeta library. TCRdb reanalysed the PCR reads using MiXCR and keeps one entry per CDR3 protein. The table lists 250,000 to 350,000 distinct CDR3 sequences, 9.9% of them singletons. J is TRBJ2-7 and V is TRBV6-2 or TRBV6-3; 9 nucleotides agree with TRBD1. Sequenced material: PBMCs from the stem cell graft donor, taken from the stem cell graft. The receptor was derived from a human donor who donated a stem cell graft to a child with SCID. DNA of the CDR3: TGTGCCAGCAGTCCGGACAGGGGCAACGAGCAGTACTTC. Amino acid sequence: CASSPDRGNEQYF.